This T cell receptor beta chain was recorded in a study of early T cells in non-severe SARS-CoV-2 infection. Trimming removed 1 base from V and 4 bases from J; junction bases left unmatched: 9. In germline, CDR1 is SGHVS, CDR2 FQNEAQ. CDR3 length: 18 amino acids. TCRdb reprocessed the 5' RACE reads with MiXCR, giving one entry per CDR3 protein. The sample consists of tens of thousands of distinct CDR3 sequences, roughly 9.2% of them appearing once. Sequencing was performed on whole blood. The clonotype originates from an adult who was a healthcare worker with PCR-confirmed SARS-CoV-2 infection or an uninfected control (not recorded which). The rearrangement joins TRBV7-8 to TRBJ2-5, with 13 bases lining up with TRBD2. CDR3 loop: CASSLVRTSGSRRETQYF. CDR3 nucleotides: TGTGCCAGCAGCTTAGTACGGACTAGCGGGAGCCGAAGAGAGACCCAGTACTTC.